A selection of T cell receptor beta chains follows, all from one sample in a study of blood T cells in healthy people across ages. TCRdb called the 5' RACE reads again in MiXCR, with one record for every CDR3 protein. The sample lists roughly 1,100,000 distinct CDR3 sequences, around 27% occurring once. This sample was shared with a second study, whose subject was T cells of mothers and their children.

The sequenced sample was blood. The receptors shown here come from a girl under 10 years old in good health. Each CDR3 is given without its conserved first and last residue. Each record gives: V gene, J gene, CDR3 length, CDR3 protein.

v_call: TRBV6-5; j_call: TRBJ2-5; cdr3_length: 13; cdr3_aa: ACSYPDSPEETQY
v_call: TRBV12-3/TRBV12-4; j_call: TRBJ2-3; cdr3_length: 11; cdr3_aa: ASSFWGMDTQY
v_call: TRBV5-6; j_call: TRBJ1-1; cdr3_length: 15; cdr3_aa: ASSLGGGLATGTEAF
v_call: TRBV7-2; j_call: NA; cdr3_length: 11; cdr3_aa: ASTPGQDGEQY
v_call: TRBV5-1; j_call: NA; cdr3_length: 9; cdr3_aa: ASSLVGRQF
v_call: TRBV20-1; j_call: TRBJ1-1; cdr3_length: 11; cdr3_aa: SADTREWGEAF
v_call: TRBV15; j_call: TRBJ2-7; cdr3_length: 9; cdr3_aa: ATGGGNEQY
v_call: TRBV4-2; j_call: TRBJ2-3; cdr3_length: 12; cdr3_aa: ASSQSIGTDTQY
v_call: TRBV12-3/TRBV12-4; j_call: TRBJ2-2; cdr3_length: 13; cdr3_aa: ASSRRLAGNGELF
v_call: TRBV12-3/TRBV12-4; j_call: TRBJ2-7; cdr3_length: 13; cdr3_aa: ASSLARGNLYEQY
v_call: TRBV27; j_call: TRBJ1-5; cdr3_length: 12; cdr3_aa: ASRDPGSNQPQH
v_call: TRBV6-6; j_call: TRBJ2-5; cdr3_length: 10; cdr3_aa: ASRRGGETQC
v_call: TRBV29-1; j_call: TRBJ1-1; cdr3_length: 9; cdr3_aa: SLVVNTEAF
v_call: TRBV6-5; j_call: TRBJ2-5; cdr3_length: 15; cdr3_aa: ASSYMRDSGYQETQY
v_call: TRBV14; j_call: TRBJ2-5; cdr3_length: 13; cdr3_aa: ASSRRRGTQETQY
v_call: TRBV7-8; j_call: TRBJ1-1; cdr3_length: 12; cdr3_aa: ASSPLAGERKAF
v_call: TRBV20-1; j_call: NA; cdr3_length: 13; cdr3_aa: SVIVGRTSVNEQF
v_call: TRBV5-6; j_call: TRBJ2-1; cdr3_length: 14; cdr3_aa: ASSLLAASSYNEQF
v_call: TRBV5-1; j_call: TRBJ2-3; cdr3_length: 14; cdr3_aa: ASSFAVRDSTDTQY
v_call: TRBV20-1; j_call: TRBJ2-7; cdr3_length: 11; cdr3_aa: SASPRWEGEQY
v_call: TRBV6-2/TRBV6-3; j_call: TRBJ2-3; cdr3_length: 16; cdr3_aa: ASRLDPSGQTSTDTQY
v_call: TRBV4-3; j_call: NA; cdr3_length: 13; cdr3_aa: ASSQDSTGNYEQY
v_call: TRBV12-3/TRBV12-4; j_call: TRBJ1-3; cdr3_length: 13; cdr3_aa: ASSSTDTSGNTIY
v_call: TRBV27; j_call: TRBJ1-2; cdr3_length: 14; cdr3_aa: ASSFLNIPPGTGVT
v_call: TRBV6-5; j_call: NA; cdr3_length: 11; cdr3_aa: ASGRGSSYEQY
v_call: TRBV7-9; j_call: TRBJ2-3; cdr3_length: 14; cdr3_aa: ASSFGGTPSTDTQY
v_call: TRBV5-4; j_call: TRBJ2-5; cdr3_length: 13; cdr3_aa: ASSLDPSGAETQY
v_call: TRBV12-3/TRBV12-4; j_call: TRBJ1-6; cdr3_length: 12; cdr3_aa: ASSLTRLGSPLH
v_call: TRBV14; j_call: TRBJ2-2; cdr3_length: 11; cdr3_aa: ASSQVSAGELF
v_call: TRBV28; j_call: TRBJ2-1; cdr3_length: 11; cdr3_aa: ASSVDRDNEQF
v_call: TRBV2; j_call: TRBJ2-3; cdr3_length: 13; cdr3_aa: ASSEGQGFADTQY
v_call: TRBV20-1; j_call: TRBJ1-4; cdr3_length: 11; cdr3_aa: SARTATNEKLF
v_call: TRBV9; j_call: TRBJ2-7; cdr3_length: 13; cdr3_aa: ASSVGVSGRYEQY
v_call: TRBV9; j_call: TRBJ2-7; cdr3_length: 13; cdr3_aa: ASSVGAGQSYEQY
v_call: TRBV4-1; j_call: TRBJ1-2; cdr3_length: 12; cdr3_aa: ASSHSGTGSGYT
v_call: TRBV12-3/TRBV12-4; j_call: TRBJ1-2; cdr3_length: 11; cdr3_aa: ASSKGVDYGYT
v_call: TRBV28; j_call: TRBJ2-7; cdr3_length: 15; cdr3_aa: ASSPSGLAGGMYEQY
v_call: TRBV20-1; j_call: TRBJ1-3; cdr3_length: 13; cdr3_aa: SARDAGRGGDTIY
v_call: TRBV6-1; j_call: TRBJ1-5; cdr3_length: 10; cdr3_aa: ASWDKYQPQH
v_call: TRBV6-6; j_call: TRBJ1-3; cdr3_length: 11; cdr3_aa: ASSYLEGQGPY
v_call: TRBV7-2; j_call: TRBJ2-4; cdr3_length: 12; cdr3_aa: ASSPGPFKNIQY
v_call: TRBV20-1; j_call: TRBJ1-5; cdr3_length: 10; cdr3_aa: SASNLNQPQH
v_call: TRBV6-1; j_call: TRBJ2-1; cdr3_length: 11; cdr3_aa: ASSLWGHNEQF
v_call: TRBV14; j_call: TRBJ1-1; cdr3_length: 14; cdr3_aa: ASSQLAPIMNTEAF
v_call: TRBV24-1; j_call: TRBJ2-2; cdr3_length: 10; cdr3_aa: ATSLRTGELF
v_call: TRBV29-1; j_call: TRBJ2-1; cdr3_length: 15; cdr3_aa: SVVVAGVPPPYNEQF
v_call: TRBV20-1; j_call: TRBJ1-1; cdr3_length: 13; cdr3_aa: SASKGFLVGTEAL
v_call: TRBV6-2/TRBV6-3; j_call: TRBJ2-5; cdr3_length: 12; cdr3_aa: ASSYSNQQETQY
v_call: TRBV28; j_call: TRBJ1-2; cdr3_length: 13; cdr3_aa: ASSLLGQGESGYT
v_call: TRBV9; j_call: TRBJ1-1; cdr3_length: 11; cdr3_aa: ASSGRDGPEAF
v_call: TRBV4-2; j_call: TRBJ1-1; cdr3_length: 13; cdr3_aa: ASSHLGQGRTEAF
v_call: TRBV4-1; j_call: TRBJ2-5; cdr3_length: 16; cdr3_aa: ASSQVGLAGPRQETQY
v_call: TRBV20-1; j_call: NA; cdr3_length: 11; cdr3_aa: SASKLWSYEQY
v_call: TRBV19; j_call: TRBJ2-4; cdr3_length: 12; cdr3_aa: ASSQTGLLDIQY
v_call: TRBV6-5; j_call: NA; cdr3_length: 10; cdr3_aa: ATRTGYREQY
v_call: TRBV7-2; j_call: TRBJ2-2; cdr3_length: 14; cdr3_aa: ASSLAAGGNTGELF